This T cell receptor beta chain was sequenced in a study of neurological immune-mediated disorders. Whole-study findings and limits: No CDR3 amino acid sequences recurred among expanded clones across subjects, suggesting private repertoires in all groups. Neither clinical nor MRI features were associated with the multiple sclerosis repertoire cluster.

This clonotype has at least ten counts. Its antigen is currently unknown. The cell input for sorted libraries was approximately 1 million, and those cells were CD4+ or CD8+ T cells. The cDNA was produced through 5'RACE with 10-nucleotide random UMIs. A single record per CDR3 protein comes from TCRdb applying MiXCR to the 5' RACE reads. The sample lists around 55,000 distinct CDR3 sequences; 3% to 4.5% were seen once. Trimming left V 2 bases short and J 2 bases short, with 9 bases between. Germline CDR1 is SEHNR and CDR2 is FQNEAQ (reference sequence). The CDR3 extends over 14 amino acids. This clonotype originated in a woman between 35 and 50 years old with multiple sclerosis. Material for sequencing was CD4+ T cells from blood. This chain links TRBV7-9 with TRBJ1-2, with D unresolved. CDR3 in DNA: TGTGCCAGCAGCTTATATCACGGAAACTATGGCTACACCTTC. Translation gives CASSLYHGNYGYTF.